This T cell receptor (beta chain) comes out of a study of T cells expressing NK-cell markers. This CDR3 comprises 12 residues. Germline V CDR1 and CDR2: LGHNA, YSLEER. TCRdb re-called the 5' RACE reads and gives one entry per CDR3 protein, without DNA. This table holds 400,000 to 500,000 distinct CDR3 sequences. The chain links TRBV4-3 to TRBJ2-1. The specimen was blood T cells: a sorted CD56 or NKG2C T cell subset, CD4+ or CD8+ T cells, or bulk PBMC T cells (not recorded which). The source of this sequence is a woman between 18 and 69 years old in good health. The CDR3 sequence is CASSQDLLEQFF.